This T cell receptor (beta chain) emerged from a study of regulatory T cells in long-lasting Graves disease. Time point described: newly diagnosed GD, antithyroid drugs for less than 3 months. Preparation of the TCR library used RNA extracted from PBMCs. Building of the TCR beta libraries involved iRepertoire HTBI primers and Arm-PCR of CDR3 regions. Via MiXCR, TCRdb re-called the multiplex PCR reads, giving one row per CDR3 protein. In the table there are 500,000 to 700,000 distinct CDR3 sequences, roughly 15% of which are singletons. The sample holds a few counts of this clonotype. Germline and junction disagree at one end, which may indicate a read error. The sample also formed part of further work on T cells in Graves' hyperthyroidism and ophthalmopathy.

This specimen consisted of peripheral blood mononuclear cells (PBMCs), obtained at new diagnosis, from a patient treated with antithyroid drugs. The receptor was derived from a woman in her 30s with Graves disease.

CDR3 region: CASSVTPGIPGNTIYF. CDR3 sequence (DNA): TGTGCCAGCAGCGTAACCCCCGGTATACCTGGAAACACCATATATTTT. J is TRBJ1-3 and V is TRBV7-3, with D unclear. The length of the CDR3 is 16 residues. Germline V gene lookup returns CDR1 SGHTA and CDR2 FQGTGA.